Listed below are T cell receptor beta chains from one sample, sequenced in a study of identical twins. TCRdb reprocessed the 5' RACE reads with MiXCR, giving one entry per CDR3 protein. The data hold a few hundred thousand distinct CDR3 sequences, with 6% to 7% observed a single time. These data also featured in a second study, about T cells expressing NK-cell markers.

The sample taken for sequencing was CD8+ T cells sorted from blood. The receptors originated from a woman aged 18-35 years in good health. Each CDR3 is given with its conserved first and last residue. D genes are given only for firm matches. The size of a clone is reported for some rows only, either as once, few or many, or as a class for expanded clones.

d_gene: TRBD2; j_gene: TRBJ2-5; abundance: NA; v_gene: TRBV4-1; CDR3nt: TGCGCCAGCAGCTCACGACTAGCGGGAGGGCCGGGGGAGACCCAGTACTTC; CDR3aa: CASSSRLAGGPGETQYF
d_gene: TRBD2; j_gene: TRBJ2-1; abundance: many; v_gene: TRBV7-2; CDR3nt: TGTGCCAGCAGACTCGATCTAGCGGGAGTAAATGAGCAGTTCTTC; CDR3aa: CASRLDLAGVNEQFF
d_gene: TRBD1; j_gene: TRBJ2-1; abundance: few; v_gene: TRBV20-1; CDR3nt: TGCAGTGCTAATGACAGGGGATCCTACAATGAGCAGTTCTTC; CDR3aa: CSANDRGSYNEQFF
d_gene: TRBD2; j_gene: TRBJ2-3; abundance: many; v_gene: TRBV12-3/TRBV12-4; CDR3nt: TGTGCCAGCAGTTCCCGTCTAGCGGTGATCACAGATACGCAGTATTTT; CDR3aa: CASSSRLAVITDTQYF
d_gene: TRBD1; j_gene: TRBJ1-2; abundance: many; v_gene: TRBV3-1; CDR3nt: TGTGCCAGCAGCCAAGAGTTGTCCCCGGGACAGCATGTAGATGGCTACACCTTC; CDR3aa: CASSQELSPGQHVDGYTF
d_gene: TRBD2; j_gene: TRBJ2-5; abundance: NA; v_gene: TRBV11-1; CDR3nt: TGTGCCAGCAGCCCGAGGGGGCTAGCGGGAGGGCCGGGGCAAGAGACCCAGTACTTC; CDR3aa: CASSPRGLAGGPGQETQYF
d_gene: NA; j_gene: TRBJ2-1; abundance: many; v_gene: TRBV12-3/TRBV12-4; CDR3nt: TGTGCCAGCAGTTTAAGGTGGAATGAGCAGTTCTTC; CDR3aa: CASSLRWNEQFF
d_gene: NA; j_gene: TRBJ2-5; abundance: NA; v_gene: TRBV12-3/TRBV12-4; CDR3nt: TGTGCCAGCAGGAGGGAAGCAGAGACCCAGTACTTC; CDR3aa: CASRREAETQYF
d_gene: NA; j_gene: TRBJ1-1; abundance: NA; v_gene: TRBV20-1; CDR3nt: TGCAGTGCTAGTTGGGCTTTCTTT; CDR3aa: CSASWAFF
d_gene: NA; j_gene: TRBJ1-1; abundance: NA; v_gene: TRBV20-1; CDR3nt: TGCAGTGCTATGCCCCGAGAGGGGATTGGTACTGAAGCTTTCTTT; CDR3aa: CSAMPREGIGTEAFF
d_gene: TRBD1; j_gene: TRBJ2-7; abundance: many; v_gene: TRBV14; CDR3nt: TGTGCCAGCAGCCAGGGGACAGGTCCATACTACGAGCAGTACTTC; CDR3aa: CASSQGTGPYYEQYF
d_gene: NA; j_gene: TRBJ2-3; abundance: many; v_gene: TRBV7-2; CDR3nt: TGTGCCAGCAGCTTAGTGGGGGGAGGAGATACGCAGTATTTT; CDR3aa: CASSLVGGGDTQYF
d_gene: NA; j_gene: TRBJ2-6; abundance: few; v_gene: TRBV27; CDR3nt: TGTGCCAGCAGTTTACAGCCCTCTGGGGCCAACGTCCTGACTTTC; CDR3aa: CASSLQPSGANVLTF
d_gene: NA; j_gene: TRBJ2-2; abundance: NA; v_gene: TRBV12-3/TRBV12-4; CDR3nt: TGTGCCAGCAGCCCAGGGTCAGGGGACACCGGGGAGCTGTTTTTT; CDR3aa: CASSPGSGDTGELFF
d_gene: NA; j_gene: TRBJ2-3; abundance: many; v_gene: TRBV7-9; CDR3nt: TGTGCCAGCAGCGGACCTAGGACTAGCACAGATACGCAGTATTTT; CDR3aa: CASSGPRTSTDTQYF
d_gene: NA; j_gene: TRBJ1-4; abundance: NA; v_gene: TRBV6-1; CDR3nt: TGTGCCAGTCGCCGGGGGGCAGAAACTAATGAAAAACTGTTTTTT; CDR3aa: CASRRGAETNEKLFF
d_gene: NA; j_gene: TRBJ2-7; abundance: NA; v_gene: TRBV2; CDR3nt: TGTGCCAGCAGTGAAGGGAGGGGCCCCTACGAGCAGTACTTC; CDR3aa: CASSEGRGPYEQYF
d_gene: NA; j_gene: TRBJ1-5; abundance: few; v_gene: TRBV11-3; CDR3nt: TGTGCCAGCAGCTCAACACAGGAAAAAAAACATTTT; CDR3aa: CASSSTQEKKHF
d_gene: NA; j_gene: TRBJ2-7; abundance: few; v_gene: TRBV11-2; CDR3nt: TGTGCCAGCAGCTCCGGACTCGGCTACGAGCAGTACTTC; CDR3aa: CASSSGLGYEQYF
d_gene: NA; j_gene: TRBJ2-3; abundance: few; v_gene: TRBV9; CDR3nt: TGTGCCAGCAGCGTAGAAGGGGCCGATACGCAGTATTTT; CDR3aa: CASSVEGADTQYF
d_gene: NA; j_gene: TRBJ2-7; abundance: NA; v_gene: TRBV11-2; CDR3nt: TGTGCCAGCAGCTTACACCGGGACGCCAGCTCCTACGAGCAGTACTTC; CDR3aa: CASSLHRDASSYEQYF
d_gene: NA; j_gene: TRBJ2-7; abundance: few; v_gene: TRBV9; CDR3nt: TGTGCCAGCAGCCCGGAGGGCAGGGGCTACGAGCAGTACTTC; CDR3aa: CASSPEGRGYEQYF
d_gene: TRBD1; j_gene: TRBJ2-7; abundance: few; v_gene: TRBV20-1; CDR3nt: TGCAGTGCCATCCAAAACAGGGGGTTCTACGAGCAGTACTTC; CDR3aa: CSAIQNRGFYEQYF
d_gene: NA; j_gene: TRBJ2-1; abundance: NA; v_gene: TRBV20-1; CDR3nt: TGCAGTGCTAGAGATACCGACAGAGGCTCCTACAATGAGCAGTTCTTC; CDR3aa: CSARDTDRGSYNEQFF
d_gene: TRBD1; j_gene: TRBJ1-2; abundance: many; v_gene: TRBV9; CDR3nt: TGTGCCAGCAGGGGGACAGGGACCTATGGCTACACCTTC; CDR3aa: CASRGTGTYGYTF
d_gene: TRBD1; j_gene: TRBJ2-7; abundance: NA; v_gene: TRBV5-1; CDR3nt: TGCGCCAGCAGCGGAAGGGACAGGGACTCCTACGAGCAGTACTTC; CDR3aa: CASSGRDRDSYEQYF
d_gene: NA; j_gene: TRBJ1-1; abundance: NA; v_gene: TRBV7-9; CDR3nt: TGTGCCAGCAGCTTAGACGTGGGACCGGCTTTCTTT; CDR3aa: CASSLDVGPAFF
d_gene: TRBD1; j_gene: TRBJ2-3; abundance: few; v_gene: TRBV6-1; CDR3nt: TGTGCCAGCAGTCCGGGACAGGGAGAGGATACGCAGTATTTT; CDR3aa: CASSPGQGEDTQYF
d_gene: NA; j_gene: TRBJ1-2; abundance: many; v_gene: TRBV12-3/TRBV12-4; CDR3nt: TGTGCCAGCAGTTTTAATCTCGCGTCGGGCTACACCTTC; CDR3aa: CASSFNLASGYTF
d_gene: TRBD1; j_gene: TRBJ1-6; abundance: many; v_gene: TRBV7-9; CDR3nt: TGTGCCAGCAGCTCGACAGGGGAGTTTTCACCCCTCCACTTT; CDR3aa: CASSSTGEFSPLHF
d_gene: NA; j_gene: TRBJ1-1; abundance: NA; v_gene: TRBV20-1; CDR3nt: TGCAGTGCTCCTATTGGGACTTTGAACACTGAAGCTTTCTTT; CDR3aa: CSAPIGTLNTEAFF
d_gene: TRBD1; j_gene: TRBJ2-1; abundance: NA; v_gene: TRBV15; CDR3nt: TGTGCCACCGAGGGCAGGGGGAATCACAATGAGCAGTTCTTC; CDR3aa: CATEGRGNHNEQFF
d_gene: TRBD1; j_gene: TRBJ1-1; abundance: many; v_gene: TRBV15; CDR3nt: TGTGCCACCAGCAGTTACTCCGGGACAGGGGGTGTTTCGGCTTTCTTT; CDR3aa: CATSSYSGTGGVSAFF
d_gene: NA; j_gene: TRBJ2-7; abundance: NA; v_gene: TRBV7-9; CDR3nt: TGTGCCAGCAGCTTAACCCAGACCTTGGGGGAGCAGTACTTC; CDR3aa: CASSLTQTLGEQYF
d_gene: NA; j_gene: TRBJ2-3; abundance: few; v_gene: TRBV20-1; CDR3nt: TGCAGTGCTGACGATCCAAGGGCAGATACGCAGTATTTT; CDR3aa: CSADDPRADTQYF
d_gene: NA; j_gene: TRBJ2-7; abundance: many; v_gene: TRBV12-3/TRBV12-4; CDR3nt: TGTGCCAGCCGGACAGACTACGAGCAGTACTTC; CDR3aa: CASRTDYEQYF
d_gene: TRBD2; j_gene: TRBJ2-2; abundance: many; v_gene: TRBV4-3; CDR3nt: TGCGCCAGCAGCCCACCAAGATTTAGCGGGAGGGCCGTAGGAAGGGAGCTGTTTTTT; CDR3aa: CASSPPRFSGRAVGRELFF
d_gene: TRBD1; j_gene: TRBJ2-1; abundance: many; v_gene: TRBV7-9; CDR3nt: TGTGCCAGCAGCTCCACGTGGACAGGGGCCAGGAATGAGCAGTTCTTC; CDR3aa: CASSSTWTGARNEQFF
d_gene: NA; j_gene: TRBJ2-1; abundance: NA; v_gene: TRBV19; CDR3nt: TGTGCCAGTACCCCGGATAGCTCCTACAATGAGCAGTTCTTC; CDR3aa: CASTPDSSYNEQFF
d_gene: NA; j_gene: TRBJ1-1; abundance: few; v_gene: TRBV11-2; CDR3nt: TGTGCCAGCAGCTTCGGAGGGGCAGGAGCTTTCTTT; CDR3aa: CASSFGGAGAFF
d_gene: NA; j_gene: TRBJ2-6; abundance: NA; v_gene: TRBV11-1; CDR3nt: TGTGCCAGCAGCGCTACACAGATAGACAGGCCCGGGGCCAACGTCCTGACTTTC; CDR3aa: CASSATQIDRPGANVLTF
d_gene: TRBD2; j_gene: TRBJ2-1; abundance: few; v_gene: TRBV29-1; CDR3nt: TGCAGCGTTGAGGGGCTAGCGGGGATCTCCTACAATGAGCAGTTCTTC; CDR3aa: CSVEGLAGISYNEQFF
d_gene: NA; j_gene: TRBJ2-3; abundance: NA; v_gene: TRBV4-1; CDR3nt: TGCGCCAGCAGCCAAGGATCGGCAGTAGATTTCACAGATACGCAGTATTTT; CDR3aa: CASSQGSAVDFTDTQYF
d_gene: TRBD1; j_gene: TRBJ2-7; abundance: few; v_gene: TRBV20-1; CDR3nt: TGCAGTGCTAGAGGGGACAGCATCTACGAGCAGTACTTC; CDR3aa: CSARGDSIYEQYF
d_gene: NA; j_gene: TRBJ2-2; abundance: NA; v_gene: TRBV29-1; CDR3nt: TGCAGCGTTGAAGAGGGGTTTGGGAACACCGGGGAGCTGTTTTTT; CDR3aa: CSVEEGFGNTGELFF
d_gene: NA; j_gene: TRBJ1-2; abundance: many; v_gene: TRBV12-3/TRBV12-4; CDR3nt: TGTGCCAGCCCCCAACCAGGAGCCAACTATGGCTACACCTTC; CDR3aa: CASPQPGANYGYTF
d_gene: NA; j_gene: TRBJ2-1; abundance: many; v_gene: TRBV7-9; CDR3nt: TGTGCCAGCTGGATTGACGGATACAATGAGCAGTTCTTC; CDR3aa: CASWIDGYNEQFF
d_gene: TRBD2; j_gene: TRBJ2-3; abundance: NA; v_gene: TRBV20-1; CDR3nt: TGCAGTGCTCGGAGCGGGGGAGATACGCAGTATTTT; CDR3aa: CSARSGGDTQYF
d_gene: NA; j_gene: TRBJ1-5; abundance: NA; v_gene: TRBV30; CDR3nt: TGTGCCTGGAGCGGGGGAGGTCTTCAGCCCCAGCATTTT; CDR3aa: CAWSGGGLQPQHF
d_gene: NA; j_gene: TRBJ1-1; abundance: few; v_gene: TRBV7-9; CDR3nt: TGTGCCAGCAGCTACCCGGCCGAGGCGGAAGCTTTCTTT; CDR3aa: CASSYPAEAEAFF
d_gene: NA; j_gene: TRBJ2-3; abundance: many; v_gene: TRBV20-1; CDR3nt: TGCAGTGCTAGACCCCCGGCCGCCCTCACAGATACGCAGTATTTT; CDR3aa: CSARPPAALTDTQYF
d_gene: NA; j_gene: TRBJ1-1; abundance: few; v_gene: TRBV7-2; CDR3nt: TGTGCCAGCAGCCCCCGGGGCGAAAAGAACACTGAAGCTTTCTTT; CDR3aa: CASSPRGEKNTEAFF
d_gene: TRBD2; j_gene: TRBJ2-1; abundance: many; v_gene: TRBV7-3; CDR3nt: TGTGCCAGCAGCCCGTTGGGGCGGGGGGGAAACAATGAGCAGTTCTTC; CDR3aa: CASSPLGRGGNNEQFF
d_gene: TRBD2; j_gene: TRBJ2-5; abundance: few; v_gene: TRBV11-2; CDR3nt: TGTGCCAGCAGCTTAGATCCCCGACTAGCGGGACCCTACACGGGCTACCAAGAGACCCAGTACTTC; CDR3aa: CASSLDPRLAGPYTGYQETQYF
d_gene: NA; j_gene: TRBJ1-1; abundance: few; v_gene: TRBV21-1; CDR3nt: TGTGCCAGCAGCAAATTCTCGAACACTGAAGCTTTCTTT; CDR3aa: CASSKFSNTEAFF
d_gene: NA; j_gene: TRBJ2-7; abundance: NA; v_gene: TRBV6-1; CDR3nt: TGTGCCAGCAGTCTTACCCCGGACAGAAGCTCCTACGAGCAGTACTTC; CDR3aa: CASSLTPDRSSYEQYF
d_gene: NA; j_gene: TRBJ1-6; abundance: many; v_gene: TRBV12-3/TRBV12-4; CDR3nt: TGTGCCAGCAGTTTAAGTAATGATTCACCCCTCCACTTT; CDR3aa: CASSLSNDSPLHF
d_gene: NA; j_gene: TRBJ1-1; abundance: few; v_gene: TRBV4-1; CDR3nt: TGCGCCAGCAGCCAGAGGACCCCAACGAACACTGAAGCTTTCTTT; CDR3aa: CASSQRTPTNTEAFF